This T cell receptor (beta chain) was observed in a study of tumor and adjacent non-tumor tissue in lung cancer. As for this clonotype: The antigen remains undetermined. An end of the junction does not agree with germline; a read error may underlie this.

The CDR3 extends over 12 amino acids. The germline CDR1 and CDR2 sequences are SGHNT and YYREEE (reference sequence). Study results and caveats: Compared with tumor, normal lung showed significantly lower TCR diversity. Top 100 clones took a larger repertoire share in normal lung.

The library came from three nested PCR rounds adapted from ARM-PCR protocols. A single record per CDR3 protein comes from TCRdb applying MiXCR to the multiplex PCR reads. This sample yields more than 85,000 distinct CDR3 sequences, of which approximately 71% are seen a single time; about 39% belongs to the top ten. RNA was extracted from bulk tissue without any cell sorting. Between August and November 2014, newly diagnosed, chemotherapy-naive lung cancer patients underwent thoracic surgery in China. Sequenced input: lung tumor tissue. The TCR originated in an older woman with non-small cell lung cancer. The gene calls are TRBV5-4 and TRBJ1-1; a weak D match, TRBD1 (6 bases). CDR3 bases: TGTGCCTGCAGCCAGGGGATTTCCGAAGCTTTCTTT. It specifies CACSQGISEAFF.